This T cell receptor (beta chain) originates from a study of T cell responses to AZD1222 COVID-19 vaccine (TCRdb year 2021). General notes on the study: TCR sequencing covered fewer than 250 trial participants: 200 to 210 given two doses of AZD1222 and 26 given two doses of MenACWY control vaccine. Trial participants were enrolled by age into subgroups of 18-55, 56-69 and 70-plus years, and about 150, 27 and 61 TCR-sequenced participants, respectively, were included in these subgroups.

Overall study outcomes, separate from this receptor: Vaccine-associated CD4 TCRs spanned the whole spike protein, with dominant responses in regions 160-218 and 743-854. Participants were mostly white British and included more females than males, and it was suggested by the authors that clonal diversity may have been underestimated. Reportedly, close to half of the unique spike-specific TCRs recognized epitopes lying outside the regions that are mutated in the B.1.351 and B.1.1.7 variants. Because no day 14 peak-response samples were available, repertoires were characterized only after the peak T cell response. A significant rise in spike-specific TCR breadth and depth was observed after two AZD1222 doses relative to day 0 and relative to MenACWY recipients. The 56-69-year group was small, and its depth increase did not reach significance, likely because of low power. Conclusions about previously exposed vaccinees are limited, since just 6 or 7 AZD1222 recipients were seropositive for SARS-CoV-2 at baseline.

Points on this clone: Its binding antigen is unknown. Base quality data are lacking; no much larger clone is found one base away.

The CDR3 regions of human TCRbeta chains were analyzed by immunosequencing. In the authors' own workflow: TCRs in the repertoires were matched against a reference library of SARS-CoV-2-specific TCRs that had been generated with the MIRA antigen-specificity platform. Breadth was defined as the fraction of unique TCRs that were SARS-CoV-2-associated. Depth was defined as the fraction of total T cells that were SARS-CoV-2-associated. Using the MIRA data, every spike-specific TCR was mapped to the spike region that the TCR reacted to and assigned to either a CD4 or a CD8 class. Log10-transformed breadth and depth values were compared by one-way ANOVA with Sidak's multiple comparisons tests. Entries here come from immuneACCESS through TCRdb and include only in-frame sequences with V and J called. Some clones fail to appear in such tables; in the studies checked, an unresolved V gene covers under half of the shortfall, and the cause of the remainder is unknown. V and J calls and clone size are given by that table; D and trimming were obtained from the DNA. The sample table contains 150,000 to 200,000 clones; only one count was recorded for about 90% of them. Approximately 1.1% of the sample lies in the top ten.

The time point label of this sample denotes: about 28 days (+/-7) after the second vaccine dose. AZD1222 recipients given second doses at about 4 weeks or at about 12 weeks were pooled, since spike-specific TCR depth and breadth were not found to differ between the two schedules. Samples from vaccinated people were obtained from the UK trials COV001 and COV002, which included a single-blind randomized controlled phase 2/3 trial of AZD1222 (ChAdOx1 nCoV-19) in healthy adults. For TCRbeta chain sequencing, PBMC samples were collected from trial participants at day 0 and at day 28 after the second dose. Inclusive of the bounding cysteine and phenylalanine, the CDR3 is 15 residues long. Only the CDR3 DNA is retained, 45 bases long and in frame from the first base. From the germline V gene (reference sequence), CDR1 is SEHNR and CDR2 is FQNEAQ. V drops 4 bases and J drops 9 bases, leaving 16 bases in between.

The sequencing here drew on peripheral blood, taken 28 days after the second AZD1222 dose. The rearranged chain carries TRBV7-9 and TRBJ1-6; tentative D gene TRBD1, with 5 bases matching. The sequence was collected from an adult who received the AZD1222 COVID-19 vaccine. The encoded CDR3 is CASSWDGGIGSPLHF. The DNA is TGTGCCAGCAGCTGGGACGGGGGTATCGGTTCACCCCTCCACTTT.